This entry describes one TCR beta chain. This entry belongs to a study of OX40 agonist ivuxolimab in advanced cancers. The assay was immunoSEQ multiplex PCR, and TCRdb's table has in-frame clones only and misses some. The table shows some 62,000 clones, with around 90% occurring only once. The source was CD4+ or CD8+ T cells sorted from blood, collected in a trial of the OX40 agonist ivuxolimab. This clonotype was sampled from an adult with an advanced solid tumor such as melanoma, head and neck, liver or kidney cancer.

CDR3 sequence reads: CASSLVPGGSNEQFF. CDR3 nucleotides: TGTGCCAGCAGCTTAGTTCCGGGGGGAAGCAATGAGCAGTTCTTC. This chain links TRBV11-2 with TRBJ2-1, with TRBD2 matching over 7 bases. The V segment lost 1 base and the J segment 6 bases; nucleotides outside the gene matches: 6. Germline loops: CDR1 SGHAT, CDR2 FQNNGV. The length of the CDR3 is 15 residues.